The 20 T cell receptor beta chains given below trace back to one sample, sequenced in a study of CD8+ T cells in alopecia areata (dated by TCRdb to 2017 to 2018). To prepare the library, the immunoSEQ multiplex PCR assay was applied. To provide template for TCR sequencing, every sample had RNA extracted and reverse transcribed into cDNA. TCRdb retrieved this table from immuneACCESS and kept in-frame rearrangements only. Not all clones are present; in checked studies, unresolved V genes account for under half, and no reason is known for the remainder. The sample contains 200,000 to 250,000 clones, around two fifths of them found a single time. 0.48% of the sample is in the top ten clones. Explained via the paper, the treatment or condition label denotes: oral pan-JAK inhibitor, 5-10 mg twice daily. The sequenced sample was CD4+ T cells sorted from blood, obtained at approximately week 30, from a patient treated with tofacitinib. All receptors derive from a human donor with alopecia areata.

This clone appeared a few times. The rearrangement links TRBV6-5 to TRBJ1-2; D is unresolved. The CDR3 has 15 residues. Looked up from germline, CDR1 is MNHEY and CDR2 is SVGAGI. Trimming took 4 bases from V and 3 from J, leaving 15 bases between them. The CDR3 loop reads CASSLTASHHYGYTF. The CDR3 nucleotides are TGTGCCAGCAGTTTGACGGCCTCCCATCACTATGGCTACACCTTC.

This clone came up many times. The V call is TRBV2, the J call TRBJ2-3; 8 bases are shared with TRBD2. The CDR3 loop spans 15 amino acids. CDR1 is SNHLY and CDR2 is FYNNEI in the germline V gene. V lost 5 bases, J lost 5 bases, and 9 bases stayed unmatched. CDR3: CASSKRGGDEDTQYF. Written as DNA, the CDR3 is TGTGCCAGCAGTAAACGGGGGGGCGATGAAGATACGCAGTATTTT.

This clone has a handful of counts. The gene calls are TRBV4-1 and TRBJ2-1; possible D gene TRBD1, 6 bases. Deletions cut 4 bases from V and 9 bases from J, with 22 bases between. The germline V gene has CDR1 MGHRA and CDR2 YSYEKL. The length of the CDR3 is 16 residues. CDR3: CASSRPGQGPLGEQFF. CDR3 coding DNA: TGCGCCAGCAGCCGCCCGGGGCAGGGGCCGTTGGGTGAGCAGTTCTTC.

This clone was counted at least ten times. The V and J genes are TRBV10-2 and TRBJ2-6; no clear D gene. Trimming left V 5 bases short and J 0 bases short, with 8 bases between. The germline CDR1 and CDR2 sequences are WSHSY and SAAADI. This CDR3 is 15 amino acids long. The DNA for the CDR3 is TGCGCCAGCAGTTCCCAAGGCTCTGGGGCCAACGTCCTGACTTTC. It translates to CASSSQGSGANVLTF.

The chain couples TRBV29-1 to TRBJ2-4; TRBD1 aligns across 7 bases. V lost 7 bases, J lost 0 bases, and 6 bases stayed unmatched. CDR1 and CDR2 from the germline V gene are SQVTM and ANQGSEA. CDR3 length equals 14 residues. The CDR3 sequence is CSAGTDLAKNIQYF. The CDR3 coding sequence is TGCAGCGCGGGGACAGATCTAGCCAAAAACATTCAGTACTTC. The full variable domain, its missing parts supplied by reference TRBV29-1 and TRBJ2-4, is SAVISQKPSRDICQRGTSLTIQCQVDSQVTMMFWYRQQPGQSLTLIATANQGSEATYESGFVIDKFPISRPNLTFSTLTVSNMSPEDSSIYLCSAGTDLAKNIQYFGAGTRLSVL.

This rearrangement joins TRBV11-2 to TRBJ2-2, with 14 bases matching TRBD2. Trimming removed 4 bases from V and 7 bases from J; junction bases left unmatched: 8. Germline V CDR1 and CDR2: SGHAT, FQNNGV. The CDR3 length is 17 residues. In nucleotides, the CDR3 is TGTGCCAGCAGCTCGGTCGGGACTAGCGGGGGAGGCGGGGAGCTGTTTTTT. Encoded protein: CASSSVGTSGGGGELFF.

The rearrangement links TRBV5-1 to TRBJ2-3, with unresolved D. V shed 1 base and J shed 2 bases, with 14 bases lying between them. Germline V lookup: CDR1 SGHRS, CDR2 YFSETQ. The CDR3 is 16 residues long. In nucleotides, the CDR3 is TGCGCCAGCAGCTTGCCAGTGGTACGAAACACAGATACGCAGTATTTT. Translated: CASSLPVVRNTDTQYF.

This chain connects TRBV7-9 to TRBJ2-5; D call uncertain. With 7 bases removed from V and 4 bases from J, the gap between germline ends came to 10 bases. There are 12 residues in the CDR3. Per germline, CDR1 SEHNR and CDR2 FQNEAQ (reference sequence). The CDR3 loop is CASTPNRETQYF. CDR3 nucleotide sequence: TGTGCCAGCACCCCAAATAGAGAGACCCAGTACTTC.

The chain carries TRBV11-3 and TRBJ2-1; 10 bases map to TRBD2. The ends lost 5 bases at V and 7 bases at J; junction bases unmatched: 11. The CDR3 spans 16 residues. In germline, CDR1 is SGHNT, CDR2 YENEEA. The CDR3 coding sequence is TGTGCCAGCAGCCCGAGGACTAGCGGTGGTAGGAATGAGCAGTTCTTC. Amino acids: CASSPRTSGGRNEQFF.

This clone has only a few counts. V and J are TRBV30 and TRBJ1-1; 9 bases align to TRBD1. The trim removed 7 bases at V and 2 bases at J, leaving 8 bases unmatched. Germline CDR1 is GTSNPN and CDR2 is SVGIG (reference sequence). The CDR3 totals 14 residues. CDR3 sequence: CASSRDRVNTEAFF. DNA for the CDR3: TGTGCCTCGTCCCGGGACAGGGTCAACACTGAAGCTTTCTTT.

Notes on this clone: Mismatch with germline at one junction end may stem from a read error. The chain combines TRBV2 with TRBJ2-1, with D unclear. The CDR3 contains 12 residues. Germline loops: CDR1 SNHLY, CDR2 FYNNEI. The CDR3 nucleotides read TGTGCCAGCAAAAGCTCCCACAATGAGCAGTTCTTC. Translation gives CASKSSHNEQFF.

This clone was seen a few times. The chain carries TRBV30 and TRBJ1-3, with a weak D call TRBD1 (6 bases). Trimming removed 8 bases at V and 3 bases at J, with 14 bases between. CDR3 length: 13 residues. The germline CDR1 and CDR2 sequences are GTSNPN and SVGIG (reference sequence). The CDR3 bases are TGTGCCCTTCTACAGGGAAGTGGAAACACCATATATTTT. The encoded protein is CALLQGSGNTIYF.

This clone was detected a few times. This rearrangement joins TRBV7-9 to TRBJ2-1; 8 bases are a match to TRBD2. V shed 4 bases, J shed 1 base, and the junction held 6 bases outside the gene matches. Looked up from germline, CDR1 is SEHNR and CDR2 is FQNEAQ (reference sequence). CDR3 length: 16 residues. As DNA, the CDR3 is TGTGCCAGCAGCTCCCAAGCGGGAGTATCCTACAATGAGCAGTTCTTC. Residues: CASSSQAGVSYNEQFF.

This chain joins TRBV6-9 and TRBJ2-1; D remains unclear. This CDR3 spans 10 amino acids. Per the germline V gene, CDR1 is MNHGY and CDR2 is SVAAGI. Trimming took 5 bases from V and 10 from J, leaving 6 bases between them. The DNA of the CDR3 is TGTGCCAGCAGTGGTGGCGAGCAGTTCTTC. Protein: CASSGGEQFF.

This clone was seen at least ten times. This rearrangement joins TRBV19 to TRBJ2-7, with D maybe TRBD1 (6 bases). The ends were cut back, 5 bases at V and 4 bases at J, with 12 bases in the middle. The CDR3 runs 13 residues. Per germline, CDR1 LNHDA and CDR2 SQIVND (reference sequence). The CDR3 DNA sequence: TGTGCCAGTAGTCGGACAGCGGAATACGAGCAGTACTTC. Amino acids: CASSRTAEYEQYF.

The DNA of the CDR3 is TGTGCCAGCAGCTCGCGCTATAGCAATCAGCCCCAGCATTTT. Residues: CASSSRYSNQPQHF. The chain joins TRBV5-4 to TRBJ1-5; no firm D call. Looked up from germline, CDR1 is SGHNT and CDR2 is YYREEE (reference sequence). CDR3 length: 14 amino acids. V lost 3 bases and J 0 bases, leaving 7 bases between the germline ends.

V gene TRBV2 combines with J gene TRBJ2-7, with a tentative D call TRBD2 (6 bases). V lost 2 bases and J lost 0, with 17 bases in between. The CDR3 sequence is 17 residues long. In germline, CDR1 is SNHLY, CDR2 FYNNEI. CDR3 sequence: CASSERGSGLSSYEQYF. In nucleotides, the CDR3 is TGTGCCAGCAGTGAACGAGGGAGCGGGCTTAGCTCCTACGAGCAGTACTTC.

V gene TRBV6-6 combines with J gene TRBJ2-6; D gene unclear. The CDR3 extends over 13 amino acids. The germline CDR1 and CDR2 sequences are MNHNY and SVGAGI (reference sequence). V was cut by 3 bases and J by 4 bases, with 4 bases left in between. CDR3 in amino acids: CASSYGGANVLTF. The CDR3 coding sequence is TGTGCCAGCAGTTATGGGGGGGCCAACGTCCTGACTTTC.

The chain combines TRBV4-1 with TRBJ2-4, with 11 bases fitting TRBD2. With V trimmed by 2 bases and J by 1 base, 4 bases remained unmatched. Germline CDR1 MGHRA, CDR2 YSYEKL. The CDR3 is made up of 17 amino acids. The DNA of the CDR3 is TGCGCCAGCAGCCAACCCCTAGCGGGGGGTGCCAAAAACATTCAGTACTTC. Its translation is CASSQPLAGGAKNIQYF.

This clone was observed many times. The J gene is TRBJ1-5, the V gene TRBV19, with 7 bases aligning to TRBD1. The CDR3 covers 14 residues. Germline trimming cut 5 bases from V and 4 bases from J; bases unmatched to any gene: 5. CDR1 LNHDA and CDR2 SQIVND come from the germline V gene (reference sequence). For the CDR3, the DNA is TGTGCCAGTAGTCCGCCACAGGGGAATCAGCCCCAGCATTTT. Translation gives CASSPPQGNQPQHF. The full variable domain, its missing parts supplied by reference TRBV19 and TRBJ1-5, is DGGITQSPKYLFRKEGQNVTLSCEQNLNHDAMYWYRQDPGQGLRLIYYSQIVNDFQKGDIAEGYSVSREKKESFPLTVTSAQKNPTAFYLCASSPPQGNQPQHFGDGTRLSIL.